Detailed here is one TCR beta chain. The antigen is unknown. The source of the sample is a study of CD8+ T cells in alopecia areata. Study-wide results and limits: Lesional scalp displayed greater clonality than normal scalp, most notably in alopecia totalis/universalis.

Separation by sorting yielded CD4+ and CD8+ T cells from PBMCs. Investigators isolated RNA and reverse transcribed it into cDNA to act as the sequencing template. Data came from immunoSEQ multiplex PCR; TCRdb stores just in-frame clones and leaves some out. The sample yields 110,000 or so clones, approximately 58% seen once. V was pared by 4 bases and J by 4 bases, with 8 bases of the junction left unmatched. This CDR3 is 17 amino acids long. Per the germline V gene, CDR1 is SGHNT and CDR2 is YYREEE (reference sequence). The TCR comes from a human donor in good health. Input material: CD4+ T cells sorted from blood. The rearrangement links TRBV5-4 to TRBJ2-3; 14 bases agree with TRBD2. CDR3 region: CASSPGLAGGRADTQYF. CDR3 DNA sequence: TGTGCCAGCAGCCCCGGACTAGCGGGGGGTCGGGCAGATACGCAGTATTTT.